The present entry profiles one T cell receptor (beta chain) with its context. Its antigen is unknown. The sort gate was single viable CD3+CD4+CD8-CD45RO+ cells for memory CD4+ T cells. Donors' CMV status reflects serum IgG against pp150, pp28, p38, p52. The sample originates from a study of memory CD4+ T cells and cytomegalovirus serostatus. Across the whole study: Of the healthy Belgian adults, fewer than 10 were CMV seropositive and 24 seronegative. Study conclusions and caveats: CD4+ memory repertoires contained about 40% of the 164 reported CMV TCRbeta sequences.

How the authors handled the data: Out-of-frame sequences were removed, leaving 2,204,828 distinct TCRbeta sequences. TCRdb keeps only in-frame clones here, not all; method: immunoSEQ multiplex PCR. The V and J calls and the clone size are those of that table, but D and trimming were determined from the DNA. The repertoire holds about 60,000 clones, with under 90% as singletons. The CDR3 extends over 16 amino acids. Per the germline V gene, CDR1 is SGHDT and CDR2 is YYEEEE. Trimming cost V 6 bases and J 1 base, with 19 bases left between them. The rearrangement uses TRBV5-6 and TRBJ1-1, with D possibly being TRBD1 (5 bases). The clonotype originates from an adult in good health and CMV-seronegative. Some clones in this sample may be carry-over from other donors' samples. The sample consisted of memory CD4+ T cells from blood. The CDR3 loop is CASTPGPGAQNTEAFF. The CDR3 DNA reads TGTGCCAGCACCCCCGGCCCCGGGGCCCAGAACACTGAAGCTTTCTTT. Based on the CDR3 plus reference TRBV5-6 and TRBJ1-1, the full variable domain is DAGVTQSPTHLIKTRGQQVTLRCSPKSGHDTVSWYQQALGQGPQFIFQYYEEEERQRGNFPDRFSGHQFPNYSSELNVNALLLGDSALYLCASTPGPGAQNTEAFFGQGTRLTVV.